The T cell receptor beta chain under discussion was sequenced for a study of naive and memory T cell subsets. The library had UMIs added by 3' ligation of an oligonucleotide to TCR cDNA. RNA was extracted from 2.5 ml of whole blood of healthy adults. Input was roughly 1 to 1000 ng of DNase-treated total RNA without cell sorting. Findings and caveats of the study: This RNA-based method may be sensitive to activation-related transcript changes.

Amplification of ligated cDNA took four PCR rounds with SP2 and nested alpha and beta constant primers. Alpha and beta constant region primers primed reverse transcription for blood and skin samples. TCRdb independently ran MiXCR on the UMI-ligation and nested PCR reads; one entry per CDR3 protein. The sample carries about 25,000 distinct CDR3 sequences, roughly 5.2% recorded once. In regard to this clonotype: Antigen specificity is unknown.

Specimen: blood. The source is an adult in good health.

The CDR3 here is CASSQDIWNTGELFF. In nucleotides, the CDR3 is TGTGCCAGCAGCCAAGATATCTGGAACACCGGGGAGCTGTTTTTT. The rearrangement uses TRBV14 and TRBJ2-2; no clear D. V dropped 0 bases and J dropped 1 base, with 6 bases sitting between them. This CDR3 is built from 15 residues. Germline V gives CDR1 SGHDN, CDR2 FVKESK. The full variable domain, its missing parts supplied by reference TRBV14 and TRBJ2-2, is EAGVTQFPSHSVIEKGQTVTLRCDPISGHDNLYWYRRVMGKEIKFLLHFVKESKQDESGMPNNRFLAERTGGTYSTLKVQPAELEDSGVYFCASSQDIWNTGELFFGEGSRLTVL.